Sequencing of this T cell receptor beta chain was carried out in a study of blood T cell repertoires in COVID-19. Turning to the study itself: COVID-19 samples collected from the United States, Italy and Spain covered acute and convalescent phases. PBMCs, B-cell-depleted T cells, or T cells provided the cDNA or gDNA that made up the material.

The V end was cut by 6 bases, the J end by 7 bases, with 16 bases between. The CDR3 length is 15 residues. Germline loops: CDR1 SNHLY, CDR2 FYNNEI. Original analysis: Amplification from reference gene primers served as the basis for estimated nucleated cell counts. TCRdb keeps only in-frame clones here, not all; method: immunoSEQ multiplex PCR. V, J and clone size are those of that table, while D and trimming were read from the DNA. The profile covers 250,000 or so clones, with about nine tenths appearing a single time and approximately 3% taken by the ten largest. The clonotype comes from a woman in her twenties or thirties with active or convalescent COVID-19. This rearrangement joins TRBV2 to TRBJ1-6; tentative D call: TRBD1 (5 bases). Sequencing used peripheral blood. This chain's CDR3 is CASSGAGTINSPLHF. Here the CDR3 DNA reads TGTGCCAGCAGCGGGGCGGGGACGATCAATTCACCCCTCCACTTT. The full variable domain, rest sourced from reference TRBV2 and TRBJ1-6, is EPEVTQTPSHQVTQMGQEVILRCVPISNHLYFYWYRQILGQKVEFLVSFYNNEISEKSEIFDDQFSVERPDGSNFTLKIRSTKLEDSAMYFCASSGAGTINSPLHFGNGTRLTVT.